Listed below are T cell receptor beta chains from one sample, sequenced in a study of T cells in Graves' hyperthyroidism and ophthalmopathy. Via MiXCR, TCRdb re-called the multiplex PCR reads, giving one row per CDR3 protein. The repertoire holds 650,000 to 700,000 distinct CDR3 sequences, with 17% as singletons. Material: blood. The receptors come from a man aged 45-65 years with Graves' hyperthyroidism. Each CDR3 is given with its conserved first and last residue. Each record gives: D gene, J gene, clone size, V gene, CDR3 protein, CDR3 DNA. The D gene is left open where the match is weak. Clone size is shown for a subset of rows, as once, few, many or a class of expanded clone.

>TRBD2|TRBJ2-7|many|TRBV7-2
CASRGREGLHEQYF
TGTGCCAGCAGGGGGCGGGAGGGCCTCCACGAGCAGTACTTC
>TRBD2|TRBJ2-1|NA|TRBV6-1
CASSRPTSGTLSNEQFF
TGTGCCAGCAGTAGACCAACTAGCGGGACCCTGAGCAATGAGCAGTTCTTC
>TRBD2|TRBJ2-1|few|TRBV7-2
CASSLDSGGGFF
TGTGCCAGCAGCTTAGACAGCGGGGGCGGGTTCTTC
>NA|TRBJ1-1|many|TRBV7-2
CASSSRAAGTMNTEAFF
TGTGCCAGCAGCTCCCGGGCGGCTGGCACTATGAACACTGAAGCTTTCTTT
>NA|TRBJ1-2|NA|TRBV29-1
CSVAELYGYTF
TGCAGCGTCGCCGAACTCTATGGCTACACCTTC
>NA|TRBJ2-1|many|TRBV18
CASSNGGLGGEQFF
TGTGCCAGCTCCAACGGGGGCCTAGGCGGGGAGCAGTTCTTC
>TRBD2|TRBJ2-3|few|TRBV9
CASSVAGDGTDTQYF
TGTGCCAGCAGCGTGGCGGGAGACGGCACAGATACGCAGTATTTT
>NA|TRBJ2-1|NA|TRBV6-1
CASSLDWVSYNEQFF
TGTGCCAGCAGTCTAGATTGGGTATCCTACAATGAGCAGTTCTTC
>TRBD1|TRBJ1-1|NA|TRBV4-3
CASSHHTGGDTEAFF
TGCGCCAGCAGCCATCACACAGGGGGGGACACTGAAGCTTTCTTT
>TRBD1|TRBJ1-6|many|TRBV3-1
CASSPTHGQGAGSHF
TGTGCCAGCAGCCCTACGCACGGACAGGGGGCGGGAAGCCACTTT
>TRBD1|TRBJ2-7|many|TRBV12-5
CASGPFRGTGNSSYEQYF
TGTGCTAGTGGGCCTTTCCGGGGGACAGGGAATTCCTCCTACGAGCAGTACTTC
>NA|TRBJ2-7|NA|TRBV27
CASSLRASQFYEQYF
TGTGCCAGCAGTTTAAGGGCCAGTCAGTTCTACGAGCAGTACTTC
>NA|TRBJ2-1|many|TRBV7-2
CASSLWSTSYNEQFF
TGTGCCAGCAGCTTATGGTCGACTAGCTACAATGAGCAGTTCTTC
>TRBD2|TRBJ2-3|many|TRBV11-3
CASSLEGRADTQYF
TGTGCCAGCAGCTTAGAGGGGAGGGCAGATACGCAGTATTTT
>NA|TRBJ1-1|many|TRBV30
CAWSVQEDTEAFF
TGTGCCTGGAGTGTACAAGAGGACACTGAAGCTTTCTTT
>NA|TRBJ1-1|many|TRBV5-5
CASSLSLPRNTEAFF
TGTGCCAGCAGCTTGTCGCTACCCAGGAACACTGAAGCTTTCTTT
>NA|TRBJ1-2|NA|TRBV28
CASFSLGGYTF
TGTGCCAGTTTCTCTTTGGGAGGCTACACCTTC
>NA|TRBJ2-1|many|TRBV28
CASSLVRGIYNEQFF
TGTGCCAGCAGTTTAGTAAGGGGAATATACAATGAGCAGTTCTTC
>NA|TRBJ2-1|NA|TRBV7-3
CASSLIGGAYNEQFF
TGTGCCAGCAGCTTAATTGGCGGGGCATACAATGAGCAGTTCTTC
>TRBD2|TRBJ2-7|many|TRBV6-1
CASSSISSGSRYEQYF
TGTGCCAGCAGCTCTATCTCTAGCGGGAGTAGGTACGAGCAGTACTTC
>NA|TRBJ2-3|many|TRBV27
CASSYPGFDTQYF
TGTGCCAGCAGTTACCCAGGATTTGATACGCAGTATTTT
>NA|TRBJ2-2|few|TRBV19
CASSHQKRQNTGELFF
TGTGCCAGTAGCCACCAGAAAAGACAGAACACCGGGGAGCTGTTTTTT
>NA|TRBJ2-3|few|TRBV24-1
CATADTQDTQYF
TGTGCCACCGCGGACACCCAAGATACGCAGTATTTT
>TRBD1|TRBJ2-5|NA|TRBV9
CASSVGAWDRQETQYF
TGTGCCAGCAGCGTAGGGGCCTGGGACAGACAAGAGACCCAGTACTTC
>NA|TRBJ2-2|many|TRBV28
CASSYSRGSGTGELFF
TGTGCCAGCAGTTACTCGAGGGGCTCGGGCACCGGGGAGCTGTTTTTT
>NA|TRBJ2-7|many|TRBV2
CASGFHGGYEQYF
TGTGCCAGCGGGTTCCATGGTGGGTACGAGCAGTACTTC
>TRBD1|TRBJ2-2|many|TRBV11-2
CASSSTGEYGTGELFF
TGTGCCAGCAGCTCGACAGGGGAGTATGGCACCGGGGAGCTGTTTTTT
>NA|TRBJ2-1|NA|TRBV27
CASSILWDSRNEQFF
TGTGCCAGCAGTATTCTCTGGGACTCTCGAAATGAGCAGTTCTTC
>NA|TRBJ1-2|NA|TRBV6-1
CASSEARGGYTF
TGTGCCAGCAGTGAAGCACGTGGAGGCTACACCTTC
>NA|TRBJ1-1|few|TRBV12-3/TRBV12-4
CASSGRYTEAFF
TGTGCCAGCAGCGGCAGATACACTGAAGCTTTCTTT
>TRBD1|TRBJ1-1|many|TRBV7-2
CASSLGTGLNTEAFF
TGTGCCAGCAGCTTAGGGACAGGTTTGAACACTGAAGCTTTCTTT